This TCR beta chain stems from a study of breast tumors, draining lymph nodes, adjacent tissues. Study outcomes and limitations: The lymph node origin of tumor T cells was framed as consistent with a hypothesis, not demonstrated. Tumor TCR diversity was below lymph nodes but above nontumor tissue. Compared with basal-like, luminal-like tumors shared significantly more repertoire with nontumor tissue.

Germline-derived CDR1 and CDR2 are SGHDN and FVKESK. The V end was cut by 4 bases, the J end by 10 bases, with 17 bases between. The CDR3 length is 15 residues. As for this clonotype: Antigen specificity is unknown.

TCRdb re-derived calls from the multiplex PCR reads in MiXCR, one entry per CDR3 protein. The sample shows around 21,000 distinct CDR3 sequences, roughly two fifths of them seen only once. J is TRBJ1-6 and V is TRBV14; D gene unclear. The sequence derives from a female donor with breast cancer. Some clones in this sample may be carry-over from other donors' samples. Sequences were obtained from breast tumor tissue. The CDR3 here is CASSRNSGRSSPLHF. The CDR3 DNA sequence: TGTGCCAGCAGCCGTAATAGCGGCAGGAGCTCACCCCTCCACTTT. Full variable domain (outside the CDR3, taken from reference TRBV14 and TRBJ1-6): EAGVTQFPSHSVIEKGQTVTLRCDPISGHDNLYWYRRVMGKEIKFLLHFVKESKQDESGMPNNRFLAERTGGTYSTLKVQPAELEDSGVYFCASSRNSGRSSPLHFGNGTRLTVT.